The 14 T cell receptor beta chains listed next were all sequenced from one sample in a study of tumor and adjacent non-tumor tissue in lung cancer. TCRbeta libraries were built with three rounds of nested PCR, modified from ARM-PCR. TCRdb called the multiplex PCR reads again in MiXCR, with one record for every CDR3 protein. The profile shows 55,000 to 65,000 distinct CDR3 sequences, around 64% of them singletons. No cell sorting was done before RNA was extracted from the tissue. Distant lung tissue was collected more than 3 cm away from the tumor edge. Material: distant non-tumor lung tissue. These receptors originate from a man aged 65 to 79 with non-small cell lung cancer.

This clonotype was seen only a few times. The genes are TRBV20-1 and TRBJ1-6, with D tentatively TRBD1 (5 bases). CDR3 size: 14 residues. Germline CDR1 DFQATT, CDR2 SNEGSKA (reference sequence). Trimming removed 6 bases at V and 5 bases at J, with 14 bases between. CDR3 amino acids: CSAGDRGNNSPLHF. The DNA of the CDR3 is TGCAGTGCGGGTGACCGGGGGAATAATTCACCCCTCCACTTT.

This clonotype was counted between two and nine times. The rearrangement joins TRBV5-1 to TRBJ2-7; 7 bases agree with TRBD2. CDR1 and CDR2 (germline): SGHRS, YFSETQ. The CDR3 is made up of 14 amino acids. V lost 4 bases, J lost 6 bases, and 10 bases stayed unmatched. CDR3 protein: CASSGCSGGCEQYF. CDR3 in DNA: TGCGCCAGCAGCGGTTGCTCGGGGGGTTGCGAGCAGTACTTC.

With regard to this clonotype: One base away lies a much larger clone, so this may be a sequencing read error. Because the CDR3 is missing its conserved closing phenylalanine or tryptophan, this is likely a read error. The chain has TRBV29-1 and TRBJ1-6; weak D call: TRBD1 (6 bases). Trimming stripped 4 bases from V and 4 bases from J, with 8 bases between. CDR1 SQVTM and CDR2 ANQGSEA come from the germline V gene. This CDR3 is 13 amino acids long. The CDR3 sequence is CSVGTAYNSPLHS. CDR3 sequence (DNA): TGCAGCGTTGGGACAGCGTATAATTCACCCCTCCACTCT.

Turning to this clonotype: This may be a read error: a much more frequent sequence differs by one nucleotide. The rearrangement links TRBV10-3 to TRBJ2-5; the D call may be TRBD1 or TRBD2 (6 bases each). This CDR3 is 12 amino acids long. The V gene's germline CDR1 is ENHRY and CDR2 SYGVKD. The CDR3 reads CAIGAGQETQHF. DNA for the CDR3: TGTGCCATCGGGGCGGGACAAGAGACCCAGCACTTC.

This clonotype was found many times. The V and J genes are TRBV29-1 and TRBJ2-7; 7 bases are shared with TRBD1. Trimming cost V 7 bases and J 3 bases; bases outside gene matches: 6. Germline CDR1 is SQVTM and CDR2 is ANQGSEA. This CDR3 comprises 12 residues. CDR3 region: CSATGYGYEQYF. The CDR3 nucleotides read TGCAGCGCGACAGGGTATGGCTACGAGCAGTACTTC.

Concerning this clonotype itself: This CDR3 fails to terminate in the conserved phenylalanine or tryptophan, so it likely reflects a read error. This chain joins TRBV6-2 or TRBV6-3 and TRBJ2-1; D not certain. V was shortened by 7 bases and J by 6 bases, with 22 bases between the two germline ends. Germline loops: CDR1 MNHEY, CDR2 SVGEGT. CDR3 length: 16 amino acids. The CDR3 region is CASIYGTCLLGNEQFY. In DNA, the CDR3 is TGTGCCAGCATCTACGGCACGTGCTTACTTGGCAATGAGCAGTTCTAC.

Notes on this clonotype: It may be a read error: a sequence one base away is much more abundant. The DNA of the CDR3 is TGTGCCAGCAGCTTGACACAGGGCCATAAGCAGTTCTTC. This codes for CASSLTQGHKQFF. The gene calls are TRBV5-6 and TRBJ2-1; TRBD1 is a possible D gene (6 bases). The CDR3 has 13 residues. The V and J ends lost 1 base and 11 bases respectively, with 13 bases between them. Germline-derived CDR1 and CDR2 are SGHDT and YYEEEE.

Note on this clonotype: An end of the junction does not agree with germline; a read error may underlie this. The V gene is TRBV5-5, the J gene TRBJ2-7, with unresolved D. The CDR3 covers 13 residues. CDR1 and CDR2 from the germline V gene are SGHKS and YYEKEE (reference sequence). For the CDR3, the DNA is TGCGCCAGCAGCGCCCCAGGAACCTACGAGCAGTACTTC. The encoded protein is CASSAPGTYEQYF.

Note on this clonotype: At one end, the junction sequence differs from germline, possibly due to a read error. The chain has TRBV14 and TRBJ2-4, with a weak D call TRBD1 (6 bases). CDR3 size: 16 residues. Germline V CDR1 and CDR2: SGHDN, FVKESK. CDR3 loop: CASSQVTGLAKNIKYF. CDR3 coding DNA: TGTGCCAGCAGCCAGGTGACAGGTTTGGCCAAAAACATTAAGTACTTC.

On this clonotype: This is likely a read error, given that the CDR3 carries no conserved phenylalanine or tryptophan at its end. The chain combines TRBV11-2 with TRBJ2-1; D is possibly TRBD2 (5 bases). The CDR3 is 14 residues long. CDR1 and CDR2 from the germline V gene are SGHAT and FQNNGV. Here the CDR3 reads CASRLGSAENEQFL. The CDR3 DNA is TGTGCCAGCAGATTAGGTAGCGCGGAAAATGAGCAGTTCTTA.

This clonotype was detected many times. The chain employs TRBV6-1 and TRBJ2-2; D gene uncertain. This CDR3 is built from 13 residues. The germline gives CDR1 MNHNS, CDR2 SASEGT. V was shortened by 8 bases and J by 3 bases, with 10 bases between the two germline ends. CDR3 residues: CASRATYTGELFF. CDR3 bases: TGTGCCAGCCGAGCCACATACACCGGGGAGCTGTTTTTT.

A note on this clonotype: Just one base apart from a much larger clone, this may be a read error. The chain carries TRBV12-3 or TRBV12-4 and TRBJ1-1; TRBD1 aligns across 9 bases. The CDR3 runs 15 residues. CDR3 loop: CASRPRQGGNTGAFF. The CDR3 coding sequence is TGTGCCAGCAGACCGAGACAGGGGGGGAACACTGGAGCTTTCTTT.

This CDR3 reads CARSPAGERETQYF. CDR3 sequence (DNA): TGTGCCCGTAGTCCAGCGGGGGAGAGGGAGACCCAGTACTTC. The genes are TRBV11-2 and TRBJ2-5, with TRBD2 matching over 8 bases. J was trimmed by 5 bases and V by 11 bases; bases with no gene match: 13. The CDR3 length is 14 residues. The germline V gene encodes CDR1 SGHAT and CDR2 FQNNGV.

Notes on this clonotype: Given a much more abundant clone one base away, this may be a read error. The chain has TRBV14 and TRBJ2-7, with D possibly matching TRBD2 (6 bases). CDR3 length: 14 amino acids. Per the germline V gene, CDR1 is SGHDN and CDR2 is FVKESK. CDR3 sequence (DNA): TGTGCCAGTTCCCCTTTGACTAGTGGCCACGAGCAGCACTTC. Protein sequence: CASSPLTSGHEQHF.